Following are 4 T cell receptor beta chains from one sample sequenced in a study of shared clonotypes between healthy human individuals. Only in-frame clones appear in the TCRdb table, and some are missing; sequencing was by immunoSEQ multiplex PCR. This table has about 1 million clones, around 74% appearing once. Material for sequencing was memory CD4+ T cells sorted from blood. Noted subset: CD45RA-negative fraction. Receptor source: a man aged 18-30 years in good health.

In this sample, this clone turned up once. Other DNA sequences from this sample encode an identical CDR3 as well. This chain uses TRBV6-6 with TRBJ1-1, with 9 bases fitting TRBD1. With 3 bases clipped from V and 1 base from J, the junction kept 3 bases outside the gene matches. The CDR3 spans 15 residues. CDR1 and CDR2 from the germline V gene are MNHNY and SVGAGI (reference sequence). The CDR3 is CASSYTGQGNTEAFF. The DNA for the CDR3 is TGTGCCAGCAGTTATACGGGACAGGGGAACACTGAAGCTTTCTTT.

The chain is built from TRBV6-1 and TRBJ1-2, with 7 bases lining up with TRBD1. This CDR3 has 14 amino acids. V dropped 1 base and J dropped 4; count of bases not matched to a gene: 3. Germline V CDR1 and CDR2: MNHNS, SASEGT. The CDR3 spells CASSEGGTAYGYTF. DNA of the CDR3: TGTGCCAGCAGTGAAGGGGGGACAGCCTATGGCTACACCTTC.

This clone was seen only once. This rearrangement joins TRBV7-8 to TRBJ2-2; D remains ambiguous. The germline V and J ends were trimmed by 4 bases and 3 bases, with 9 bases remaining between them. CDR3 length: 14 residues. From germline, CDR1 is SGHVS and CDR2 FQNEAQ. CDR3 in DNA: TGTGCCAGCAGCTCTAACAGAGACACCGGGGAGCTGTTTTTT. It is translated as CASSSNRDTGELFF. Together with reference TRBV7-8 and TRBJ2-2, the CDR3 gives the full variable domain: GAGVSQSPRYKVAKRGQDVALRCDPISGHVSLFWYQQALGQGPEFLTYFQNEAQLDKSGLPSDRFFAERPEGSVSTLKIQRTQQEDSAVYLCASSSNRDTGELFFGEGSRLTVL.

A remark on this clone: Other DNA variants within this sample encode the same CDR3. The J gene is TRBJ1-2, the V gene TRBV7-9; 8 nucleotides line up with TRBD1. With 3 bases clipped from V and 2 bases from J, the junction kept 5 bases outside the gene matches. The CDR3 extends over 15 amino acids. The germline V gene encodes CDR1 SEHNR and CDR2 FQNEAQ (reference sequence). The CDR3 here is CASSLAGTGNYGYTF. CDR3 DNA: TGTGCCAGCAGCTTGGCCGGGACAGGCAACTATGGCTACACCTTC.